The next 13 T cell receptor beta chains were all read from a single sample in a study of T cells in women clearing cervical HPV infection. The method was immunoSEQ multiplex PCR; TCRdb's version includes in-frame clones alone and lacks a portion of them. With approximately 18,000 clones in the sample, the ten largest clones hold around 3.2%. Sequenced material: blood buffy coat. The receptor source for this set is a woman between 18 and 69 years old with a cervical HPV16 infection that either progressed to CIN3+ or cleared (not recorded which).

With regard to this clone: The CDR3 end is not reached by the read, which stops 3 residues before it; the germline J gene fills it in. The chain employs TRBV15 and TRBJ1-2; TRBD1 agrees at 7 bases. CDR1 and CDR2 (germline): LNHNV, YYDKDF (reference sequence). V gave up 4 bases and J gave up 4 bases; unmatched junction bases: 12. This CDR3 spans 16 amino acids. The sequenced CDR3 bases are TGTGCCACCAGCATCCCCGGGTCCGGGGACAGCTATGGC. This translates into CATSIPGSGDSYG. The full CDR3 sequence reads CATSIPGSGDSYGYTF.

A word on this clone: A read error may produce the germline difference seen at one junction end. The sequenced fragment ends 3 residues before the CDR3 boundary, so the rest is inferred from the germline J gene. V is TRBV7-3 and J is TRBJ1-1; TRBD1 might be the D (6 bases). This CDR3 region has 14 residues. Per germline, CDR1 SGHTA and CDR2 FQGTGA. CDR3 DNA, as far as it was read: TGTGCCAGCAGCCTAACGGGGGCTGGCACTGAA. It yields the protein CASSLTGAGTE. The whole CDR3 protein reads CASSLTGAGTEAFF.

Comments on this clone: The read ends 3 residues early relative to the CDR3; the germline J gene fills the gap. The V and J genes are TRBV5-1 and TRBJ2-2, with TRBD2 as a possible D gene (5 bases). V lost 6 bases, J lost 0 bases, and 12 bases lay in between. Germline V CDR1 and CDR2: SGHRS, YFSETQ. The CDR3 runs 15 residues. This chain's CDR3 is CASNERPSNTGELFF. CDR3 DNA (partial): TGCGCCAGCAACGAGCGGCCTTCGAACACCGGGGAG.

With regard to this clone: The CDR3 end lies 3 residues beyond the end of the read and is filled in from the germline J gene. V gene TRBV19 combines with J gene TRBJ1-1; TRBD1 matches 7 bases. V was clipped by 7 bases and J by 1 base; unmatched bases: 6. Germline assignment: CDR1 LNHDA and CDR2 SQIVND (reference sequence). The length of the CDR3 is 14 residues. CDR3 region: CASTGTVKNTEAFF. The CDR3 bases that were read are TGTGCCAGTACTGGGACAGTGAAGAACACTGAA.

Worth noting for this clone: The DNA ends 3 residues before the CDR3 does, and the rest of the CDR3 is filled in from the germline J gene. The gene calls are TRBV30 and TRBJ2-7; D not certain. The ends were cut back, 0 bases at V and 4 bases at J, with 7 bases in the middle. The length of the CDR3 is 12 residues. Germline CDR1 and CDR2: GTSNPN and SVGIG (reference sequence). CDR3 sequence: CAWSVLRYEQYF. The part of the CDR3 DNA that was read is TGTGCCTGGAGTGTACTAAGATACGAG.

For this clone: The CDR3 is cut off 3 residues early in the read; its end comes from the germline J gene. This sequence joins TRBV6-2 or TRBV6-3 and TRBJ2-3, with 7 bases matching TRBD1. Germline values: CDR1 MNHEY, CDR2 SVGEGT. The CDR3 is made up of 10 amino acids. The CDR3 bases that were read are TGTGCCAGCGGCCAGGGGGCG. This sequence encodes CASGQGA. The entire CDR3 reads CASGQGAQYF.

The DNA read from the CDR3 is TGTGCCTGGAGTGTAGGCGAGACC. It yields the protein CAWSVGET. In full, the CDR3 reads CAWSVGETQYF. This chain links TRBV30 with TRBJ2-5; D is unresolved. The CDR3 end lies 3 residues beyond the end of the read and is filled in from the germline J gene. In germline, CDR1 is GTSNPN, CDR2 SVGIG (reference sequence). The CDR3 runs 11 residues. V lost 0 bases and J 5 bases, leaving 4 bases between the germline ends.

For this clone: The read falls 3 residues short of the CDR3 end, and the missing part is taken from the germline J gene. V is TRBV6-2 or TRBV6-3 and J is TRBJ1-1; D is undetermined. This CDR3 is built from 11 residues. Germline V gene lookup returns CDR1 MNHEY and CDR2 SVGEGT. CDR3 bases read: TGTGCCAGCAGATCGACACTTACG. Protein sequence: CASRSTLT. The complete CDR3 sequence is CASRSTLTAFF.

A word on this clone: The read comes to an end 3 residues before the CDR3 does, leaving the germline J gene to fill in the end. The V gene is TRBV7-6, the J gene TRBJ1-6, with 8 nucleotides matching TRBD1. CDR1 and CDR2 (germline): SGHVS, FNYEAQ. The junction had 6 bases not matched to a gene; V was cut back by 5 bases and J by 6 bases. This CDR3 contains 15 residues. The CDR3 DNA, read in part, is TGTGCCAGCAGCCCCCAGGGGGCGCGTAATTCACCC. Protein sequence: CASSPQGARNSP. The full CDR3 protein is CASSPQGARNSPLHF.

A remark on this clone: The sequenced fragment ends 3 residues before the CDR3 boundary, so the rest is inferred from the germline J gene. The chain is built from TRBV7-6 and TRBJ2-7; 9 bases agree with TRBD2. This CDR3 has 15 amino acids. V shed 0 bases and J 6 bases; nucleotides not matched to a gene: 6. In germline, CDR1 is SGHVS, CDR2 FNYEAQ. The CDR3 DNA, read in part, is TGTGCCAGCAGCTTAGCTTCTAGCGGGGCCGTCGAG. Protein sequence: CASSLASSGAVE. Given in full, the CDR3 is CASSLASSGAVEQYF.

Frequency places this clone as medium-sized. Read coverage stops 3 residues before the CDR3 terminus; the germline J gene supplies the remainder. The rearrangement joins TRBV5-1 to TRBJ1-2; 7 bases agree with TRBD1. The V gene end was trimmed by 6 bases and the J gene end by 2 bases; junction bases not matched to a gene: 4. CDR3 length: 13 residues. The germline CDR1 and CDR2 sequences are SGHRS and YFSETQ. The sequenced CDR3 bases are TGCGCCAGCAAAGACAGGGAAAACTATGGC. It encodes CASKDRENYG. In full, the CDR3 is CASKDRENYGYTF.

Worth noting for this clone: The CDR3 end falls 3 residues outside the read, so it is completed with the germline J gene. The chain carries TRBV5-1 and TRBJ1-2; 8 nucleotides align to TRBD1. After removal of 4 bases from V and 7 bases from J, the junction contained 12 bases not matched to a gene. CDR1 and CDR2 (germline): SGHRS, YFSETQ. The CDR3 has 15 residues. CDR3 sequence reads: CASSDQGAGWSGYTF. The CDR3 DNA, read in part, is TGCGCCAGCAGCGATCAGGGGGCTGGTTGGTCTGGC.

About this clone itself: Read coverage stops 3 residues before the CDR3 terminus; the germline J gene supplies the remainder. The rearrangement joins TRBV19 to TRBJ2-5; 9 bases align to TRBD1. Germline values: CDR1 LNHDA, CDR2 SQIVND (reference sequence). J gave up 5 bases and V 6 bases, and 7 bases lay outside the gene matches. This CDR3 contains 14 residues. Partial CDR3 DNA: TGTGCCAGTAGCGGGACAGGGCCTCTTGAGACC. It encodes CASSGTGPLET. The entire CDR3 reads CASSGTGPLETQYF. The variable domain in full, with the rest retrieved from reference TRBV19 and TRBJ2-5, is DGGITQSPKYLFRKEGQNVTLSCEQNLNHDAMYWYRQDPGQGLRLIYYSQIVNDFQKGDIAEGYSVSREKKESFPLTVTSAQKNPTAFYLCASSGTGPLETQYFGPGTRLLVL.